This TCR beta chain emerged from a study of shared clonotypes between healthy human individuals. Overall study context: Donors had three CD4 naive, three CD4 memory, two CD8 naive and one CD8 memory plate apiece.

The donors, all of them Caucasian adults, lived in Nashville, Tennessee. V dropped 2 bases and J dropped 4 bases, with 8 bases sitting between them. From germline, CDR1 is SNHLY and CDR2 FYNNEI. The CDR3 has 13 residues. The data were produced by immunoSEQ multiplex PCR, yet TCRdb's version contains in-frame clones alone and is incomplete. The table lists some 980,000 clones, roughly 72% of them singletons. As to this clone: Its specificity is unknown. The same CDR3 is also encoded by other DNA sequences in this sample.

General study findings and limits: Generation probabilities of non-shared clonotypes were lower (relative to those shared by all four donors). Naive subsets generally exceeded memory subsets in estimated richness.

The receptor's source is a man in his late teens or twenties in good health. The sequenced material came from memory CD4+ T cells sorted from blood. The subset denotes: CD45RA-negative fraction. The V call is TRBV2, the J call TRBJ1-2; D is undetermined. The CDR3 here is CASSERVGYGYTF. CDR3 nucleotides: TGTGCCAGCAGTGAACGGGTCGGCTATGGCTACACCTTC.